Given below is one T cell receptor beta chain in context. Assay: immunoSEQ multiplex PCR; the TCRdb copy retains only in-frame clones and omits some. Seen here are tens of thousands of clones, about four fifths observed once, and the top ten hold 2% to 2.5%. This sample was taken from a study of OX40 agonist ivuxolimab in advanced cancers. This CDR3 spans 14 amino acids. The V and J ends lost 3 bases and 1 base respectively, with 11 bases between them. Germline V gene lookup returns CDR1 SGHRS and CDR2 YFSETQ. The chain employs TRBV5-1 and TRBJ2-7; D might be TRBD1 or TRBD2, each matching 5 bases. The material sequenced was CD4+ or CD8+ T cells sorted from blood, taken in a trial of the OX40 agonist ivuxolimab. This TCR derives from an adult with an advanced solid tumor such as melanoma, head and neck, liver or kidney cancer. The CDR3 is CASSYRDGSYEQYF. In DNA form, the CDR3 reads TGCGCCAGCAGCTACCGGGACGGTTCCTACGAGCAGTACTTC.